Detailed here is one TCR beta chain. What antigen it recognizes has not been identified. The input lacks base qualities; no much larger clone sits a single base away. The library relied on the immunoSEQ multiplex PCR assay. For the multiplex PCR, a mixture combining 60 forward primers for TCR Vbeta segments and 13 reverse primers for TCR Jbeta segments was used. A multiplex PCR assay on genomic DNA amplified the CDR3 region of rearranged TCR beta genes. The amplified TCR beta libraries were sequenced on the Illumina HiSeq System as 87-base-pair reads. Per the original workflow: Across the roughly 700 repertoires, a later analysis counted approximately 83 million unique TCR beta chains, around 11 million of which were shared by at least two donors. Raw reads were error-corrected and collapsed into unique sequences with a nearest-neighbor algorithm that merged closely related sequences to remove PCR and sequencing errors. CDR3 sequences were aligned to IMGT reference sequences to assign V, D and J gene segments. For a sequence to be retained, a match of at least six nucleotides to both a V gene segment and a J gene segment was required. A rearrangement was called productive if the CDR3 had no stop codons and remained in frame with V and J, and every other rearrangement was called non-productive. Following IMGT convention, CDR3 was defined as the stretch from the second conserved V-encoded cysteine up to the conserved J-encoded phenylalanine. Sequences without an unambiguous match to a single V gene segment were excluded from the earlier analysis of a few hundred of the donors. In an earlier analysis of several hundred of the donors, a V segment was called functional when productive rearrangements were above 56.7%, and segregating when the standard deviation between donors exceeded 5%. To diagnose cytomegalovirus status from the catalog of TCR beta chain sequences, a statistical classification framework was built. A later analysis assigned V and J genes by comparing TCR nucleotide sequences with IMGT/GENE-DB human TR gene sequences. The TCRdist pipeline was used in a later analysis to assign CDR3 sequences and most-parsimonious VDJ recombination scenarios. In a later analysis, every TCR beta chain was defined by the combination of its CDR3 amino acid sequence and its V-gene family, and reads without a unique V-gene family were dropped. As a way to deal with suspected cross-contamination and a sequencing artifact, a later analysis dropped roughly 620 nucleotide sequences that were highly shared and had low generation probability. In a later analysis, a clonal expansion index was calculated for each public chain from normalized within-repertoire ranks of inferred template counts. In a later analysis, generation probabilities were computed using a VDJ recombination model fitted to out-of-frame rearrangements, and the results were checked against IGoR. Hypergeometric tests were used in a later analysis to score TCR-TCR, TCR-HLA and TCR-CMV co-occurrence, with a repertoire-size bias correction applied to the TCR pairs. False discovery rates were estimated in a later analysis by permuting HLA or CMV assignments 20 times. In a later analysis, co-occurring TCRs were grouped using DBSCAN, and TCRdist sequence similarity was added for clustering within HLA-allele-positive subsets. Repertoires with fewer than 30,000 or more than 120,000 public chains, plus five repertoires with anomalous nucleotide sharing, were excluded from co-occurrence clustering. In its TCRdb copy, this immuneACCESS table keeps in-frame sequences only and misses some clones. Where compared with another copy, unresolved V genes explain less than half of these, and the others have no known cause. V and J calls and clone size follow that table, whereas D and trimming were derived from the DNA. The sample has about 89,000 clones on record, roughly three quarters of them singletons. Of the sample, 3.7% falls within the top ten clones.

This sample is drawn from a study of cytomegalovirus exposure and HLA in healthy donors (dated by TCRdb to 2017 to 2019). As for the study more broadly: According to an earlier analysis of several hundred of the donors, about 179 million T cells yielded some 110 million unique TCR beta sequences and 276 Gb of sequence data. An early release that covered about 640 HLA-typed donors contained approximately 290 gigabases of sequencing data and roughly 84 million unique TCR sequences. Among about 410 genotyped donors of the cohort, an average of around 250,000 unique TCR beta nucleotide sequences was sequenced per donor, of which roughly 18% were non-productive. In a later analysis, previously published TCR beta repertoires from fewer than 750 donors were re-analyzed and high-resolution HLA genotyping was added so that TCR occurrence patterns could be studied. A few DR-DQ haplotypes were treated as single units for association and clustering because of strong linkage in the cohort. High-throughput TCR immunosequencing, statistical association of individual TCRs with disease status, and machine learning were combined to predict cytomegalovirus infection status. Class I and class II HLA loci were covered by the typing at four-digit resolution. A later genetic analysis took genome-wide SNP genotypes for about three fifths of the roughly 700 donors and used that subset as a discovery cohort. In addition to the first cohort of around 670 subjects, a separate validation cohort of about 120 different subjects was used. In the later analysis, no new phenotypic data were used to find candidate immune exposures; instead, reliance was placed on TCR beta sequences and their occurrence across donors. All discovery cohort repertoires had been generated using a single sequencing platform. The number of donors typed differed by locus, with about 629-630 for A, B, C, DRB1 and DQB1, approximately 500 for DQA1, 606 for DPA1, and some 470 for DPB1. Of the 398 genotyped donors, over 65% fell in the genetic ancestry cluster associated with self-reported Caucasian donors. The study aimed to test whether cataloging public T cell receptors could reveal signatures of past pathogen exposure. Donor age, sex, ethnicity and CMV serostatus were compiled alongside the repertoire data. The study used immunosequencing to profile the T cell repertoires of some 600 subjects and linked those repertoires to cytomegalovirus serostatus. An earlier analysis of several hundred of the donors applied high-throughput TCR beta sequencing to assess whether each TCR beta V gene segment acted as functional or pseudogenic.

CDR3 length: 14 amino acids, cysteine to phenylalanine. The read is trimmed to its CDR3 DNA, 42 bases read in frame from base 1. From a lookup of the germline V gene, CDR1 and CDR2 are KGHSH and LQKENI. V is clipped by 0 bases and J by 3 bases, and the sequence between their germline boundaries is 8 bases long. The cohort comprised approximately 700 healthy bone marrow donors. At the time of sampling, every cohort member was nominally healthy, though immune exposures that went unrecorded were likely present. The donor tested CMV seronegative and was one of the 352 seronegative cohort members. A peripheral blood sample was provided by each donor, and peripheral blood mononuclear cells were used for TCR beta sequencing. The Qiagen DNeasy Blood Extraction Kit was used to extract genomic DNA from the blood cell samples. The paper as a whole reports these results and caveats: A total of fewer than 200 TCR beta chains were listed by the study as associated with cytomegalovirus. The earlier analysis of 450 to 700 of the donors excluded 15 to 20 rarely observed V segments, including chromosome 9 orphons, because counts were too low. Correlated functional status among segregating V segments might reflect linkage disequilibrium, but an unknown experimental factor could not be ruled out. In an earlier analysis of some 500 of the donors, most TCR beta V segments were observed in productive rearrangements about 90% or about 30% of the time, broadly matching IMGT annotations. Strong co-occurrence of HLA alleles, especially DR and DQ, made assigning TCR associations to individual alleles difficult. A later genetic analysis reported fewer N-insertions in productive TCRs among donors in an Asian-associated ancestry cluster than the roughly 620-donor mean. A later analysis found that most CMV-associated TCR beta chains appeared HLA-restricted, with HLA associations seemingly driven largely by CMV exposure. The sequencing pipeline was judged likely to have produced a cluster of highly shared sequence variants as a technical artifact. V-gene and J-gene trimming of TCR beta chains was associated with a missense DCLRE1C variant in a later genetic analysis, and the association was replicated in an independent cohort. A further reported finding was that TCR beta sequences accurately predicted the HLA-A and HLA-B alleles for most subjects in the first cohort. Several of the top co-occurrence clusters appeared to be linked to parvovirus B19, influenza, CMV and Epstein-Barr virus, according to a later analysis. For the cohort, immune exposure information was limited to CMV serostatus. HLA typing was unavailable for some donors at each locus, so association tests used only the typed subset. Because the 87-base-pair reads could not distinguish some IMGT-functional V segments, including TRBV6-2 and TRBV6-3, those segments were excluded. A later analysis found that HLA-associated TCR beta chains were more clonally expanded and had lower generation probabilities than equally common non-associated chains. Sequencing depth was assumed to be roughly uniform across donors in the presence/absence analyses, though that assumption may not hold. Specific HLA alleles were associated with over 15,000 TCR beta sequences at a false discovery rate of 0.05 in a later analysis. The authors suggested that the approach could potentially be extended to other disease states and immunological phenotypes. The cohort was sequenced for TCR beta chains only, and without alpha or paired-chain data the features that could be detected were limited. Cytomegalovirus status was reported to be diagnosed by the classifier with high specificity and sensitivity in both the original and validation cohorts. A later analysis found that TCR association rates varied across HLA loci, with DRB1 alleles showing the most associated TCRs and HLA-C alleles the fewest. While some public TCRs were present in many individuals, most TCR sequences turned up only very rarely across donors. Three of the identified cytomegalovirus-associated TCR beta chains were confirmed in vitro to be specific for cytomegalovirus antigens.

The chain couples TRBV18 to TRBJ2-5; TRBD1 might be the D gene, on 5 matching bases. Input material: PBMCs. This clonotype was obtained from a man aged 25-45 years in good health and CMV-seronegative. The CDR3: CASSPPFREETQYF. Read as DNA, the sequence is TGTGCCAGCTCACCACCGTTCAGGGAAGAGACCCAGTACTTC.